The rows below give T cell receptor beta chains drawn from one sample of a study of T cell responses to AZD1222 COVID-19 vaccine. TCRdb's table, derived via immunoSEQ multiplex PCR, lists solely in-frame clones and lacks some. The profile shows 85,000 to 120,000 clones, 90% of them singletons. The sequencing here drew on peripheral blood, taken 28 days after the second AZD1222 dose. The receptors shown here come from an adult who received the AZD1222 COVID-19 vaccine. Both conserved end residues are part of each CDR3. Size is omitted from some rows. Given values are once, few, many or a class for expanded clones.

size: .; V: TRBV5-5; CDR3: CASSGNRVGANVLTF
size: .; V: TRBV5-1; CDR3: CASSLVVGKETQYF
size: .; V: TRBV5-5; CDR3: CASRLIGSGELFF
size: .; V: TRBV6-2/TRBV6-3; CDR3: CASSYSGGIEKLFF
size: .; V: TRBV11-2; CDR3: CASSSGGNFITDTQYF
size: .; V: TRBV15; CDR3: CATSLLVHRAIFGNTIYF
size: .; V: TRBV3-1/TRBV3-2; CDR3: CASRENTGELFF
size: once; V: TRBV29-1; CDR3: CSVAQGDNQPQHF
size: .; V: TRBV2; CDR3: CASRPQASTDTQYF
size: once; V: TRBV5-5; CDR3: CASSPGAGPANYGYTF